This entry lists 4 T cell receptor beta chains sequenced from one sample in a study of cytomegalovirus exposure and HLA in healthy donors. The PCR ran on 60 Vbeta and 13 Jbeta primers. Sequencing used immunoSEQ multiplex PCR; TCRdb keeps in-frame clones, though not all of them. In the table there are about 160,000 clones, about 75% of which are singletons. Sequences were obtained from PBMCs. These receptors all stem from a woman aged 45-65 years in good health and CMV-seropositive.

The J gene is TRBJ2-1, the V gene TRBV5-1; 7 positions match TRBD2. V dropped 1 base and J dropped 10; count of bases not matched to a gene: 8. The CDR3 sequence is 14 residues long. CDR1 and CDR2 (germline): SGHRS, YFSETQ. The chain's CDR3 is CASSLSSGGWEQFF. In DNA form, the CDR3 reads TGCGCCAGCAGCTTGTCCTCGGGGGGTTGGGAGCAGTTCTTC.

This chain uses TRBV19 with TRBJ2-5; 7 bases fit TRBD1. V dropped 5 bases and J dropped 2; count of bases not matched to a gene: 5. This CDR3 is built from 14 residues. Looked up from germline, CDR1 is LNHDA and CDR2 is SQIVND (reference sequence). DNA of the CDR3: TGTGCCAGTAGTCCCGGACAGGTTCAAGAGACCCAGTACTTC. Translation: CASSPGQVQETQYF.

The rearrangement joins TRBV7-9 to TRBJ2-5, with D uncertain. This CDR3 has 15 residues. V was trimmed by 5 bases and J by 2 bases, leaving 15 bases between them. Germline V CDR1 and CDR2: SEHNR, FQNEAQ (reference sequence). CDR3 sequence: CASSLLSSPQETQYF. CDR3 in DNA: TGTGCCAGCAGCCTCCTGAGCTCACCTCAAGAGACCCAGTACTTC.

This rearrangement joins TRBV5-1 to TRBJ2-5, with a weak D call TRBD2 (5 bases). Looked up from germline, CDR1 is SGHRS and CDR2 is YFSETQ. This CDR3 comprises 14 residues. V lost 0 bases and J lost 4, with 10 bases in between. In DNA form, the CDR3 reads TGCGCCAGCAGCTTGGTACCGGGGAGAGAGACCCAGTACTTC. Translated: CASSLVPGRETQYF. Supplemented by reference TRBV5-1 and TRBJ2-5, the full variable domain reads KAGVTQTPRYLIKTRGQQVTLSCSPISGHRSVSWYQQTPGQGLQFLFEYFSETQRNKGNFPGRFSGRQFSNSRSEMNVSTLELGDSALYLCASSLVPGRETQYFGPGTRLLVL.